Described below is a single T cell receptor beta chain sequence and its context. Unique molecular identifiers featured in how the TCRbeta library was prepared. MiXCR was run by TCRdb on the PCR reads, yielding one entry per CDR3 protein. The top ten hold 27% of the sample, which has about 440,000 distinct CDR3 sequences, around 46% seen once. Trimming pared 5 bases from V and 7 bases from J, leaving 21 bases between. Germline V CDR1 and CDR2: LNHNV, YYDKDF (reference sequence). The CDR3 totals 16 residues. These data are taken from a study of T-cell reconstitution after alpha-beta-depleted transplantation in children.

This TCR came from a girl aged 2 to 9 with aplastic anemia, due to receive a stem cell transplant. The V call is TRBV15, the J call TRBJ2-1, with D tentatively TRBD1 or TRBD2 (5 bases each). Here the sequenced sample was PBMCs, taken before TCRalphabeta/CD19-depleted stem cell transplant. The CDR3 here is CATSFTGTSLANEQFF. The DNA of the CDR3 is TGTGCCACCAGCTTTACCGGGACCTCCCTGGCAAATGAGCAGTTCTTC. The full variable domain, in which reference TRBV15 and TRBJ2-1 provide the parts outside the CDR3, is DAMVIQNPRYQVTQFGKPVTLSCSQTLNHNVMYWYQQKSSQAPKLLFHYYDKDFNNEADTPDNFQSRRPNTSFCFLDIRSPGLGDTAMYLCATSFTGTSLANEQFFGPGTRLTVL.